The 27 T cell receptor beta chains reported below all come from one sample, sequenced in a study of T cell clonotyping in hematopoietic cell transplantation. Profiled with immunoSEQ multiplex PCR; TCRdb holds only in-frame clones, not every one. The data hold 35,000 to 45,000 clones, with around 95% observed a single time. Sequencing input: peripheral blood mononuclear cells. All receptors derive from a woman in her forties or fifties in good health. Some clones in this sample may be carry-over from other donors' samples.

The rearrangement uses TRBV4-3 and TRBJ2-7, with a possible D match to TRBD1 (6 bases). Germline lookup yields CDR1 LGHNA and CDR2 YSLEER. The CDR3 extends over 14 amino acids. V was shortened by 2 bases and J by 2 bases, with 10 bases between the two germline ends. The CDR3 spells CASSQTPGAYEQYF. CDR3 bases: TGCGCCAGCAGCCAAACCCCAGGGGCCTACGAGCAGTACTTC.

The chain combines TRBV6-5 with TRBJ1-3; D possibly corresponds to TRBD1 (6 bases). Deletions cut 0 bases from V and 5 bases from J, with 8 bases between. The CDR3 spans 14 residues. Germline-derived CDR1 and CDR2 are MNHEY and SVGAGI. CDR3: CASSYSGARNTIYF. The CDR3 DNA sequence: TGTGCCAGCAGTTACTCGGGGGCGAGAAACACCATATATTTT.

The gene calls are TRBV6-5 and TRBJ1-1; D is uncertain. The germline gives CDR1 MNHEY, CDR2 SVGAGI. Trimming stripped 3 bases from V and 4 bases from J, with 9 bases between. The CDR3 totals 13 residues. CDR3 sequence reads: CASSYTDGTEAFF. The CDR3 DNA follows: TGTGCCAGCAGTTATACCGATGGCACTGAAGCTTTCTTT.

V gene TRBV5-6 combines with J gene TRBJ2-7, with TRBD2 matching over 8 bases. Per germline, CDR1 SGHDT and CDR2 YYEEEE. CDR3 length: 17 residues. V shed 1 base and J 2 bases; nucleotides not matched to a gene: 11. CDR3 loop: CASSLLTGGPNTYEQYF. CDR3 nucleotides: TGTGCCAGCAGCTTGCTAACGGGGGGGCCTAATACCTACGAGCAGTACTTC.

Here the CDR3 reads CASSTSGQNQETQYF. In nucleotides, the CDR3 is TGTGCCAGCAGCACCTCAGGACAGAACCAAGAGACCCAGTACTTC. V gene TRBV9 combines with J gene TRBJ2-5; weak D call: TRBD1 (6 bases). Trimming pared 4 bases from V and 0 bases from J, leaving 13 bases between. CDR1 SGDLS and CDR2 YYNGEE come from the germline V gene. The CDR3 sequence is 15 residues long. Full variable domain (rest looked up from reference TRBV9 and TRBJ2-5): DSGVTQTPKHLITATGQRVTLRCSPRSGDLSVYWYQQSLDQGLQFLIQYYNGEERAKGNILERFSAQQFPDLHSELNLSSLELGDSALYFCASSTSGQNQETQYFGPGTRLLVL.

In its sample, this clone was seen once. The chain carries TRBV6-5 and TRBJ1-2; 7 bases are a match to TRBD1. The germline CDR1 and CDR2 sequences are MNHEY and SVGAGI. Trimming cost V 2 bases and J 4 bases; bases outside gene matches: 7. The CDR3 is 15 residues long. The CDR3 DNA reads TGTGCCAGCAGTTACGGGAGACAGGGAATCTATGGCTACACCTTC. This encodes CASSYGRQGIYGYTF.

The chain has TRBV6-1 and TRBJ1-1, with 7 bases fitting TRBD1. The CDR3 runs to 13 residues. V lost 8 bases, J lost 5 bases, and 8 bases stayed unmatched. From germline, CDR1 is MNHNS and CDR2 SASEGT. CDR3 protein: CASSRQGGTEAFF. In DNA, the CDR3 is TGTGCCAGCTCTAGACAGGGAGGGACTGAAGCTTTCTTT.

The chain has TRBV27 and TRBJ2-5; 12 nucleotides line up with TRBD2. The CDR3 length is 17 residues. CDR1 and CDR2 (germline): MNHEY, SMNVEV (reference sequence). Trimming removed 6 bases from V and 5 bases from J; junction bases left unmatched: 13. CDR3 coding DNA: TGTGCCAGCAGACGCCGACTAGCGGGGGCGGGAGTGGAGACCCAGTACTTC. Protein: CASRRRLAGAGVETQYF.

The chain combines TRBV6-1 with TRBJ1-2, with 10 bases lining up with TRBD1. The CDR3 runs to 15 residues. Germline lookup yields CDR1 MNHNS and CDR2 SASEGT. Trimming took 8 bases from V and 8 from J; bases not matched to a gene: 14. The CDR3 DNA is TGTGCCAGCGGGGGTAAGGGGGACAGGGGTTTCGGCTACACCTTC. It yields the protein CASGGKGDRGFGYTF.

The chain is built from TRBV4-3 and TRBJ2-7; no reliable D call. The CDR3 spans 13 residues. Germline V gene lookup returns CDR1 LGHNA and CDR2 YSLEER. Trimming took 0 bases from V and 3 from J, leaving 6 bases between them. The CDR3 region has the DNA TGCGCCAGCAGCCAAGATAGATTCTACGAGCAGTACTTC. This encodes CASSQDRFYEQYF.

This chain joins TRBV4-2 and TRBJ2-3, with D possibly matching TRBD2 (6 bases). The CDR3 totals 13 residues. V was clipped by 4 bases and J by 4 bases, with 9 bases between them. Germline assignment: CDR1 LGHNA and CDR2 YNFKEQ. The CDR3: CASSPRLADTQYF. Here the CDR3 DNA reads TGTGCCAGCAGCCCCCGACTAGCAGATACGCAGTATTTT.

V is TRBV19 and J is TRBJ1-5; D remains ambiguous. Trimming pared 3 bases from V and 3 bases from J, leaving 6 bases between. The CDR3 totals 13 residues. Germline V lookup: CDR1 LNHDA, CDR2 SQIVND (reference sequence). CDR3 nucleotides: TGTGCCAGTAGTATCCAGCTCAATCAGCCCCAGCATTTT. Protein sequence: CASSIQLNQPQHF.

The chain couples TRBV15 to TRBJ1-4; 10 nucleotides line up with TRBD1. The CDR3 covers 14 residues. The ends lost 3 bases at V and 6 bases at J; junction bases unmatched: 1. Looked up from germline, CDR1 is LNHNV and CDR2 is YYDKDF (reference sequence). The CDR3 here is CATSRDRGDEKLFF. CDR3 bases: TGTGCCACCAGCAGGGACAGGGGGGATGAAAAACTGTTTTTT. Variable domain in full (rest from reference TRBV15 and TRBJ1-4): DAMVIQNPRYQVTQFGKPVTLSCSQTLNHNVMYWYQQKSSQAPKLLFHYYDKDFNNEADTPDNFQSRRPNTSFCFLDIRSPGLGDTAMYLCATSRDRGDEKLFFGSGTQLSVL.

The chain couples TRBV5-6 to TRBJ1-1; 8 bases match TRBD1. In germline, CDR1 is SGHDT, CDR2 YYEEEE. The CDR3 contains 15 residues. The V segment lost 4 bases and the J segment 4 bases; nucleotides outside the gene matches: 9. CDR3: CASSSAGQVFTEAFF. CDR3 DNA: TGTGCCAGCAGCAGCGCGGGACAGGTTTTCACTGAAGCTTTCTTT.

In DNA, the CDR3 is TGTGCCAGCAGCTTAGAGGGACTTGCATTTGGGGAGCAGTACTTC. Translating gives CASSLEGLAFGEQYF. The chain joins TRBV7-2 to TRBJ2-7, with TRBD2 as a possible D gene (6 bases). There are 15 residues in the CDR3. V dropped 1 base and J dropped 7 bases, with 17 bases sitting between them. Germline V gene data show CDR1 as SGHTA and CDR2 as FQGNSA.

As regards this clone: This sample also contains other DNA sequences that code for the same CDR3. This chain connects TRBV29-1 to TRBJ1-1, with D hard to call. The V and J ends lost 7 bases and 4 bases respectively, with 10 bases between them. Germline V lookup: CDR1 SQVTM, CDR2 ANQGSEA. The CDR3 has 11 amino acids. The CDR3 DNA is TGCAGCGGCGTGCGAGGCACTGAAGCTTTCTTT. It encodes CSGVRGTEAFF.

As DNA, the CDR3 is TGTGCCAGCAGTGAAGAGGGGGCCGCGGGCACTGAAGCTTTCTTT. Its protein is CASSEEGAAGTEAFF. The V call is TRBV2, the J call TRBJ1-1; 7 nucleotides line up with TRBD1. The germline V gene has CDR1 SNHLY and CDR2 FYNNEI. This CDR3 has 15 amino acids. The V and J ends lost 1 base and 4 bases, in that order; junction bases with no gene match: 6.

CDR3 DNA sequence: TGCGCCAGCGGGGATAGCGGGGGGAGCGAAGATACGCAGTATTTT. Amino acids: CASGDSGGSEDTQYF. This sequence joins TRBV10-2 and TRBJ2-3; 10 bases map to TRBD2. The CDR3 extends over 15 amino acids. Germline V CDR1 and CDR2: WSHSY, SAAADI. The junction had 10 bases not matched to a gene; V was cut back by 8 bases and J by 5 bases.

A single count supports this clone. The same CDR3 also results from other DNA sequences found in this sample. The chain is built from TRBV29-1 and TRBJ2-1; D uncertain. Germline CDR1 is SQVTM and CDR2 is ANQGSEA. The CDR3 consists of 11 residues. V shed 1 base and J shed 4 bases, with 2 bases lying between them. Here the CDR3 DNA reads TGCAGCGTTGAAGTGTACAATGAGCAGTTCTTC. Its protein is CSVEVYNEQFF.

The V gene is TRBV10-3, the J gene TRBJ1-1; TRBD1 aligns across 8 bases. The CDR3 consists of 16 residues. From germline, CDR1 is ENHRY and CDR2 SYGVKD. J lost 1 base, V lost 0 bases, and 4 bases had no gene match. The CDR3 sequence is CAISESSGQGNTEAFF. In nucleotides, the CDR3 is TGTGCCATCAGTGAGTCGTCCGGACAGGGGAACACTGAAGCTTTCTTT.

V gene TRBV10-3 combines with J gene TRBJ2-7; 8 nucleotides align to TRBD1. Germline trimming cut 8 bases from V and 6 bases from J; bases unmatched to any gene: 9. This CDR3 has 13 amino acids. Germline CDR1 ENHRY, CDR2 SYGVKD. The CDR3 loop reads CAIGRDRHTEQYF. CDR3 DNA sequence: TGTGCCATCGGCCGGGACAGGCACACCGAGCAGTACTTC.

The chain employs TRBV4-3 and TRBJ2-3; perhaps D is TRBD1 or TRBD2 (6 bases each). The CDR3 has 14 amino acids. The V end lost 1 base, the J end lost 5 bases, and 10 bases lay between the germline ends. CDR1 is LGHNA and CDR2 is YSLEER in the germline V gene. CDR3: CASSQARGEDTQYF. CDR3 coding DNA: TGCGCCAGCAGCCAAGCGAGGGGGGAAGATACGCAGTATTTT.

V and J are TRBV4-1 and TRBJ1-4, with a possible D match to TRBD1 (5 bases). This CDR3 is built from 16 residues. The V gene lost 3 bases and the J gene lost 2 bases, with 13 bases spanning the gap. CDR1 MGHRA and CDR2 YSYEKL come from the germline V gene. The CDR3 region has the DNA TGCGCCAGCAGCCAGGACCGGACACGGACTAATGAAAAACTGTTTTTT. Its translation is CASSQDRTRTNEKLFF.

This clone has just one count. One end of the junction fails to match germline, which may point to a read error. The chain joins TRBV15 to TRBJ1-5; D gene ambiguous. The CDR3 covers 17 residues. The germline gives CDR1 LNHNV, CDR2 YYDKDF (reference sequence). The CDR3 sequence is CATRRDRRQDTNQPQHF. The CDR3 DNA reads as TGTGCCACCAGAAGAGATCGGCGGCAGGATACTAATCAGCCCCAGCATTTT.

V usage is TRBV4-1 and J usage is TRBJ1-1; TRBD1 is a possible D gene (5 bases). Trimming shortened V by 2 bases and J by 3 bases, and 13 bases separated the two germline ends. CDR1 MGHRA and CDR2 YSYEKL come from the germline V gene. The CDR3 has 15 amino acids. CDR3 sequence (DNA): TGCGCCAGCAGCCAATCTGACAGCCAAGACACTGAAGCTTTCTTT. Translation: CASSQSDSQDTEAFF.

This clone was recorded a few times. The chain links TRBV9 to TRBJ2-7, with D possibly being TRBD2 (6 bases). V was trimmed by 3 bases and J by 2 bases, leaving 12 bases between them. Per the germline V gene, CDR1 is SGDLS and CDR2 is YYNGEE. The CDR3 contains 14 residues. The DNA for the CDR3 is TGTGCCAGCAGCGCCGGGGAGGCCGCCTACGAGCAGTACTTC. It codes for CASSAGEAAYEQYF.

The chain carries TRBV19 and TRBJ1-1; D is unresolved. Germline CDR1 is LNHDA and CDR2 is SQIVND (reference sequence). The CDR3 is 13 residues long. V was shortened by 1 base and J by 5 bases, with 8 bases between the two germline ends. This CDR3 reads CASSIVKVTEAFF. As DNA, the CDR3 is TGTGCCAGTAGTATAGTTAAGGTTACTGAAGCTTTCTTT.